These T cell receptor beta chains were read from a single sample in a study of blood T cell repertoires in COVID-19. Only in-frame clones appear in the TCRdb table, and some are missing; sequencing was by immunoSEQ multiplex PCR. The sample holds fewer than 200,000 clones, 80% to 90% seen once. Sequencing was performed on peripheral blood. The receptors come from a man aged 35 to 55 who had recovered from COVID-19. CDR3s include the opening cysteine and the closing phenylalanine or tryptophan. D genes are given only for firm matches. Clone size is shown for a subset of rows, as once, few, many or a class of expanded clone.

>TRBJ2-1|-|-|TRBV7-7
CASSLSPGNNEQFF
TGTGCTAGCAGCTTATCGCCGGGAAACAATGAGCAGTTCTTC
>TRBJ2-7|-|few|TRBV7-2
CASSFDMDYEQYF
TGTGCCAGCAGCTTCGACATGGACTACGAGCAGTACTTC
>TRBJ2-5|TRBD2|once|TRBV2
CASSAVAGGQETQYF
TGTGCCAGCAGTGCGGTAGCGGGGGGACAAGAGACCCAGTACTTC
>TRBJ1-5|TRBD1|-|TRBV19
CASSIKQGANQPQHF
TGTGCCAGTAGTATAAAACAGGGGGCGAATCAGCCCCAGCATTTT
>TRBJ1-5|TRBD1|-|TRBV5-6
CASSSGQGYQPQHF
TGTGCCAGCAGCTCAGGACAGGGATATCAGCCCCAGCATTTT
>TRBJ2-6|TRBD2|-|TRBV19
CASSIVPGLGLSGANVLTF
TGTGCCAGTAGTATCGTTCCGGGACTAGGACTCTCTGGGGCCAACGTCCTGACTTTC
>TRBJ2-3|TRBD2|-|TRBV5-4
CASSATPLAATDTQYF
TGTGCCAGCAGCGCAACACCCCTAGCGGCAACAGATACGCAGTATTTT
>TRBJ1-5|-|-|TRBV4-1
CASSQESGNQPQHF
TGCGCCAGCAGCCAAGAGTCGGGGAATCAGCCCCAGCATTTT
>TRBJ2-7|-|-|TRBV3-1/TRBV3-2
CASSPRLRPWREQYF
TGTGCCAGCAGCCCCCGGTTAAGGCCTTGGAGGGAGCAGTACTTC
>TRBJ1-1|-|few|TRBV28
CASNEQELNTEAFF
TGTGCCAGCAACGAACAGGAGTTGAACACTGAAGCTTTCTTT
>TRBJ2-1|TRBD2|-|TRBV6-2/TRBV6-3
CASSYLPQRGNYNEQFF
TGTGCCAGCAGTTACCTGCCCCAGCGGGGAAACTACAATGAGCAGTTCTTC
>TRBJ2-7|-|-|TRBV11-3
CASSFESGYEQYF
TGTGCCAGCAGCTTCGAGTCGGGGTACGAGCAGTACTTC
>TRBJ1-5|-|-|TRBV12-2
CASHSADRGLQPQHF
TGTGCAAGTCATTCCGCGGACAGGGGGCTCCAGCCCCAGCATTTT
>TRBJ1-1|-|-|TRBV21-1
CASSVGKGLGTEAFF
TGTGCCAGCAGTGTAGGGAAGGGGCTTGGCACTGAAGCTTTCTTT
>TRBJ2-1|-|-|TRBV10-3
CAISAQPGDEQFF
TGTGCCATCAGTGCACAGCCAGGGGATGAGCAGTTCTTC
>TRBJ2-2|-|-|TRBV6-2/TRBV6-3
CASSLYENAGELFF
TGTGCCAGCAGCCTGTACGAGAACGCCGGGGAGCTGTTTTTT
>TRBJ1-5|-|once|TRBV6-2/TRBV6-3
CASSYVQGRINQPQHF
TGTGCCAGCAGTTACGTGCAGGGCCGAATCAATCAGCCCCAGCATTTT
>TRBJ2-7|TRBD1|-|TRBV5-1
CASSFGDSYEQYF
TGCGCCAGCAGCTTTGGGGACAGTTACGAGCAGTACTTC
>TRBJ2-2|-|-|TRBV20-1
CSASYRNTGELFF
TGCAGTGCTAGTTACAGAAACACCGGGGAGCTGTTTTTT
>TRBJ2-2|-|-|TRBV19
CASSYYAINTGELFF
TGTGCCAGTAGTTATTACGCGATCAACACCGGGGAGCTGTTTTTT
>TRBJ1-4|-|-|TRBV11-3
CASSSRTTNEKLFF
TGTGCCAGCAGCTCCCGTACAACTAATGAAAAACTGTTTTTT
>TRBJ2-7|-|-|TRBV3-1/TRBV3-2
CASSQWRSSYEQYF
TGTGCCAGCAGCCAATGGAGGAGCTCCTACGAGCAGTACTTC
>TRBJ2-1|-|-|TRBV10-3
CAISALDSYNEQFF
TGTGCCATCAGTGCACTAGATTCCTACAATGAGCAGTTCTTC
>TRBJ1-4|TRBD1|few|TRBV7-9
CASSFNGDRGGEKLFF
TGTGCCAGCAGCTTCAATGGGGACAGGGGAGGTGAAAAACTGTTTTTT
>TRBJ1-4|TRBD1|once|TRBV7-8
CASSSGLQGGGEKLFF
TGTGCCAGCAGCTCAGGACTGCAGGGGGGTGGTGAAAAACTGTTTTTT
>TRBJ2-7|TRBD2|-|TRBV4-1
CASSLKSGGSYEQYF
TGCGCCAGCAGCCTCAAAAGCGGGGGGTCCTACGAGCAGTACTTC
>TRBJ2-5|TRBD1|-|TRBV10-3
CAITDRGLGTQYF
TGTGCCATCACCGACAGGGGGTTGGGGACCCAGTACTTC
>TRBJ2-3|TRBD2|-|TRBV10-3
CATTGRGVTDTQYF
TGTGCCACCACCGGTCGGGGGGTCACAGATACGCAGTATTTT
>TRBJ2-7|TRBD2|-|TRBV27
CATKLAGVSQQYF
TGTGCCACCAAGCTAGCGGGAGTTTCGCAGCAGTACTTC
>TRBJ2-7|TRBD1|-|TRBV2
CASSGAEGQGPYEQYF
TGTGCCAGCAGTGGAGCTGAGGGACAGGGACCCTACGAGCAGTACTTC
>TRBJ1-4|TRBD1|-|TRBV18
CASSSRTGDEKLFF
TGTGCCAGCTCATCCCGGACAGGGGATGAAAAACTGTTTTTT
>TRBJ1-5|TRBD1|-|TRBV4-1
CASSRGRDSQPQHF
TGCGCCAGCAGCCGGGGACGGGACAGTCAGCCCCAGCATTTT
>TRBJ2-1|-|few|TRBV3-1/TRBV3-2
CASSPSRLRTLPNEQFF
TGTGCCAGCAGCCCGAGCCGCCTTAGGACACTACCCAATGAGCAGTTCTTC
>TRBJ2-7|-|-|TRBV23-1
CASGPRAASPYF
TGCGCCAGTGGGCCGCGCGCCGCCTCGCCGTACTTC
>TRBJ2-1|-|-|TRBV2
CASRAYNEQFF
TGTGCCAGCAGGGCATACAATGAGCAGTTCTTC
>TRBJ2-3|-|-|TRBV7-2
CASSPNGDTQYF
TGTGCCAGCAGTCCAAACGGAGATACGCAGTATTTT
>TRBJ2-5|-|-|TRBV11-2
CASRDLQETQYF
TGTGCCAGCAGGGACTTACAAGAGACCCAGTACTTC
>TRBJ1-1|-|few|TRBV30
CAWSGQAGATMNTEAFF
TGTGCCTGGAGCGGGCAGGCAGGGGCCACCATGAACACTGAAGCTTTCTTT
>TRBJ1-1|TRBD1|-|TRBV6-5
CASSLDRGDTEAFF
TGTGCCAGCAGCCTCGACAGGGGAGACACTGAAGCTTTCTTT
>TRBJ2-5|-|-|TRBV6-5
CASSSGLLEETQYF
TGTGCCAGCAGCTCCGGGTTACTAGAGGAGACCCAGTACTTC
>TRBJ1-1|-|-|TRBV12-5
CASSTGTEAFF
TGTGCTAGTTCGACAGGCACTGAAGCTTTCTTT
>TRBJ1-2|-|-|TRBV7-9
CASSSSGRGYGYTF
TGTGCCAGCAGTTCTAGCGGCAGGGGCTATGGCTACACCTTC
>TRBJ2-5|TRBD1|-|TRBV19
CASTRQGEETQYF
TGTGCCAGTACAAGACAGGGGGAAGAGACCCAGTACTTC
>TRBJ1-1|-|-|TRBV5-6
CASSFGGMPGVGTEAFF
TGTGCCAGCAGCTTTGGGGGTATGCCGGGGGTAGGAACTGAAGCTTTCTTT
>TRBJ2-7|TRBD2|-|TRBV6-5
CASRFRGSSYEQYF
TGTGCCAGCAGATTCCGCGGGAGTTCCTACGAGCAGTACTTC